This is a list of T cell receptor beta chains from one sample in a study of Tregs in tolerant kidney transplant recipients. Profiling relied on immunoSEQ multiplex PCR, and the TCRdb table lists in-frame clones only, not all of them. The sample records about 110,000 clones, around 90% being singletons. The sequenced sample was CD4+ T cells from blood, obtained before the transplant. The receptors come from a human donor who received a combined kidney and bone marrow transplant. Both conserved end residues are part of each CDR3. D genes are given only for firm matches. Only some rows state a clone size, as once, few, many or a class for expanded clones.

d_gene	abundance	len	j_gene	v_gene	CDR3nt	CDR3aa
.	.	16	TRBJ1-5	TRBV7-2	TGTGCCAGCAGCTTATTAGGGCAGGGAGGTGGTCAGCCCCAGCATTTT	CASSLLGQGGGQPQHF
TRBD2	.	15	TRBJ2-2	TRBV19	TGTGCCAGTAGTATACCCGGGACTAGCGCCGGGGAGCTGTTTTTT	CASSIPGTSAGELFF
.	.	15	TRBJ1-4	TRBV5-3	TGTGCCAGAAGCTATACCTGGGGGCGTAGGGAAAAACTGTTTTTT	CARSYTWGRREKLFF
TRBD2	.	14	TRBJ2-5	TRBV10-3	TGTGCCATCAGTGGAAGACTAGCGGAAGAGACCCAGTACTTC	CAISGRLAEETQYF
TRBD2	.	15	TRBJ2-7	TRBV6-6	TGTGCCAGCAGGCTACTAGCGGGTATATCCTACGAGCAGTACTTC	CASRLLAGISYEQYF
TRBD1	.	15	TRBJ1-3	TRBV6-5	TGTGCCAGCAGTCGGACAGGGGCCGAAGGAAACACCATATATTTT	CASSRTGAEGNTIYF
TRBD1	.	14	TRBJ2-7	TRBV6-5	TGTGCCAGCAGTTACTCCAGGGGGAACTACGAGCAGTACTTC	CASSYSRGNYEQYF
.	.	16	TRBJ2-2	TRBV6-9	TGTGCCAGCAGTTATTCCCAGGGGCTAAACACCGGGGAGCTGTTTTTT	CASSYSQGLNTGELFF
.	.	15	TRBJ1-3	TRBV7-2	TGTGCCAGCAGCGTATACAGTAGCTCTGGAAACACCATATATTTT	CASSVYSSSGNTIYF
TRBD1	.	12	TRBJ2-7	TRBV18	TGTGCCAGCTCAACGACAGGGGGCGAGCAGTACTTC	CASSTTGGEQYF
TRBD1	.	17	TRBJ2-1	TRBV4-1	TGCGCCAGCAGCCAAGTTCGCGACAGGGTTAAGGGCAATGAGCAGTTCTTC	CASSQVRDRVKGNEQFF
.	.	16	TRBJ1-1	TRBV29-1	TGCAGCGTTGAAGTTAATGTCCGAAGGGAGTACACTGAAGCTTTCTTT	CSVEVNVRREYTEAFF
TRBD2	.	16	TRBJ2-1	TRBV5-4	TGTGCCAGCAGCGCCAAGACTAGCGGGGGGCGGGCTGAGCAGTTCTTC	CASSAKTSGGRAEQFF
TRBD1	.	13	TRBJ1-2	TRBV18	TGTGCCAGCTCCCCACGGGACAGCCATGGCTACACCTTC	CASSPRDSHGYTF
TRBD2	.	13	TRBJ2-1	TRBV2	TGTGCCAGCAGTAGGCGATTAGCGGGAGTTCAGTTCTTC	CASSRRLAGVQFF
.	.	14	TRBJ2-7	TRBV5-8	TGTGCCAGCAGCTTGATTGGCCGGGTGGACGAGCAGTACTTC	CASSLIGRVDEQYF
TRBD1	.	13	TRBJ1-2	TRBV5-1	TGCGCCAGCACGGGACAGGCCCCCTATGGCTACACCTTC	CASTGQAPYGYTF
TRBD1	.	16	TRBJ2-7	TRBV7-2	TGTGCCAGCAGTCCCCTGAGGCGGCAGGGGGTCCACGAGCAGTACTTC	CASSPLRRQGVHEQYF
TRBD1	.	14	TRBJ2-5	TRBV18	TGTGCCAGCTCACCACCTACAGGGGAAGAGACCCAGTACTTC	CASSPPTGEETQYF
TRBD2	few	14	TRBJ2-7	TRBV10-3	TGTGCCATCAGGGCCGGGACTAGCGGCGACGAGCAGTACTTC	CAIRAGTSGDEQYF
.	once	14	TRBJ2-1	TRBV4-3	TGCGCCACCTGGTGGGAGGTCGCCCACAATGAGCAGTTCTTC	CATWWEVAHNEQFF
TRBD1	once	14	TRBJ2-7	TRBV6-1	TGTGCCAGCAGTGTTGGGGACAGGGTCAACGAGCAGTACTTC	CASSVGDRVNEQYF
.	.	15	TRBJ2-2	TRBV25-1	TGTGCCAGCAGTACCTCAGGGATTATTACCGGGGAGCTGTTTTTT	CASSTSGIITGELFF
.	.	14	TRBJ2-3	TRBV11-3	TGTGCCAGCAGTCGGGGACATGACACAGATACGCAGTATTTT	CASSRGHDTDTQYF
TRBD2	.	16	TRBJ2-5	TRBV5-1	TGCGCCAGCAGCTTGGGCAGCGGGGGCCAACAAGAGACCCAGTACTTC	CASSLGSGGQQETQYF
.	.	15	TRBJ2-7	TRBV6-5	TGTGCCAGCAGTTACTCCCACAGGGCGTCCTACGAGCAGTACTTC	CASSYSHRASYEQYF
.	.	14	TRBJ2-7	TRBV14	TGTGCCAGCAGCCAAGTGGGGGGGCCCTACGAGCAGTACTTC	CASSQVGGPYEQYF
TRBD2	.	15	TRBJ2-3	TRBV19	TGTGCCAGTAGTATCGGGACTAGCGGCACAGATACGCAGTATTTT	CASSIGTSGTDTQYF
.	.	12	TRBJ1-1	TRBV10-1	TGCGCCAGCAGTGGACAGAACACTGAAGCTTTCTTT	CASSGQNTEAFF
.	.	14	TRBJ2-3	TRBV15	TGTGCCACCAGCAGAGCTGCGGGCACAGATACGCAGTATTTT	CATSRAAGTDTQYF
TRBD2	few	13	TRBJ2-7	TRBV6-5	TGTGCCAGCAGAACGGGAGGAGCCTACGAGCAGTACTTC	CASRTGGAYEQYF
TRBD1	.	15	TRBJ1-4	TRBV10-2	TGCGCCAGCAGCGAGGACAGGGCCTCTAGAGAAAAACTGTTTTTT	CASSEDRASREKLFF
.	.	14	TRBJ1-2	TRBV14	TGTGCCAGCAGCCAAGCTTTGAGTGTTGGTGGCTACACCTTC	CASSQALSVGGYTF
.	.	15	TRBJ2-7	TRBV2	TGTGCCAGCAGTGAGGGGGCCCCCGGGATCTACGAGCAGTACTTC	CASSEGAPGIYEQYF
TRBD2	.	15	TRBJ2-2	TRBV2	TGTGCCAGCAGCGCGGTACTAGCGGGGACCGGGGAGCTGTTTTTT	CASSAVLAGTGELFF
TRBD1	.	13	TRBJ2-7	TRBV5-1	TGCGCCAGCAGCAATGACAGGGGTGGCGAGCAGTACTTC	CASSNDRGGEQYF
.	once	15	TRBJ1-4	TRBV7-2	TGTGCCAGCAGCTTTCTCCCAAACCCGGGGGAAAAACTGTTTTTT	CASSFLPNPGEKLFF
TRBD1	.	16	TRBJ2-7	TRBV9	TGTGCCAGCAGCGTAGCAGGGACAGAGAGCTCCTACGAGCAGTACTTC	CASSVAGTESSYEQYF
.	.	14	TRBJ2-2	TRBV7-2	TGTGCCAGCAGCTTATCCAGGGATCCCGGGGAGCTGTTTTTT	CASSLSRDPGELFF
.	few	13	TRBJ2-7	TRBV4-1	TGCGCCAGCAGCCAATCCCCGGGGATCGAGCAGTACTTC	CASSQSPGIEQYF
.	.	16	TRBJ1-2	TRBV15	TGTGCCACCAGCGCCCGACTGGGGCGAGCGTCCCTTGGCTACACCTTC	CATSARLGRASLGYTF
TRBD1	.	18	TRBJ2-7	TRBV27	TGTGCCAGCAGTGCCCAACAGGGGGCTGCCCCTAAGATCTACGAGCAGTACTTC	CASSAQQGAAPKIYEQYF
.	few	12	TRBJ1-6	TRBV19	TGTGCCGCAGGGTATCAGAATTCACCCCTCCACTTT	CAAGYQNSPLHF
TRBD1	.	14	TRBJ2-1	TRBV19	TGTGCCAGCATGGCAGGGGGTAAGGACAATGAGCAGTTCTTC	CASMAGGKDNEQFF
.	.	13	TRBJ1-1	TRBV6-5	TGTGCCAGCAGGCCCACAGGGCTCCCTGAAGCTTTCTTT	CASRPTGLPEAFF
.	.	14	TRBJ2-3	TRBV4-1	TGCGCCAGCAGCCAAGATCCAGTCTCAGATACGCAGTATTTT	CASSQDPVSDTQYF
.	.	16	TRBJ2-2	TRBV5-1	TGCGCCAGCAGCTTGGGTGGGGCAGCGAACACCGGGGAGCTGTTTTTT	CASSLGGAANTGELFF
.	few	14	TRBJ2-7	TRBV14	TGTGCCAGCAGCCAAGATCGGGGCTCCTACGAGCAGTACTTC	CASSQDRGSYEQYF
TRBD1	once	14	TRBJ1-4	TRBV5-1	TGCGCCAGCAGCTTAGGACAGGGTGGGGAAAAACTGTTTTTT	CASSLGQGGEKLFF
.	.	13	TRBJ2-1	TRBV9	TGTGCCAGCAGCGTAGGACCGGGAGATGAGCAGTTCTTC	CASSVGPGDEQFF
.	.	15	TRBJ2-2	TRBV9	TGTGCCAGCAGCGTTCAGGGGTTGAACACCGGGGAGCTGTTTTTT	CASSVQGLNTGELFF
TRBD1	.	18	TRBJ2-6	TRBV4-2	TGTGCCAGCAGCCTGAGGGGACAGGGAAAGTCTGGGGCCAACGTCCTGACTTTC	CASSLRGQGKSGANVLTF
.	.	16	TRBJ2-2	TRBV28	TGTGCCAGCAGATCGCAACTAGCCGCGGCCACCGGGGAGCTGTTTTTT	CASRSQLAAATGELFF
.	.	11	TRBJ1-1	TRBV18	TGTGCCAGCTCACAAGGACAGGAAGCTTTCTTT	CASSQGQEAFF
.	.	12	TRBJ2-5	TRBV7-2	TGTGCCAGCAGCGCCCAGGGAGAGACCCAGTACTTC	CASSAQGETQYF
TRBD1	.	14	TRBJ2-3	TRBV19	TGTGCCAGTAGTATAGGACAGGGAGCAGATACGCAGTATTTT	CASSIGQGADTQYF
.	.	13	TRBJ1-4	TRBV15	TGTGCCACCAGGACAATTGTAGTGGAAAAACTGTTTTTT	CATRTIVVEKLFF